This is a list of T cell receptor beta chains from one sample in a study of T cell repertoires and leukemia-associated antigens. The antigens of these receptors remain unknown. MiXCR was run by TCRdb on the 5' RACE reads, yielding one entry per CDR3 protein. Altogether roughly 12,000 distinct CDR3 sequences are present, roughly 41% being singletons, with the ten largest covering less than 40%. Sequencing used CD3+ T cells sorted from blood and cultured. These receptors originate from a female donor in good health. Both conserved end residues are part of each CDR3. A D gene is named only where the DNA matches it firmly. Part of the rows lack a size; the others show once, few, many or a class for expanded clones.

medium-sized	TRBJ2-7	TRBV12-3/TRBV12-4	.	TGTGCCAGCACCAACCAGATATCCTACGAGCAGTACTTC	CASTNQISYEQYF
few	TRBJ2-1	TRBV5-1	TRBD2	TGCGCCAGCAACGGTAGCGGGAGGCCGGGAAATGAGCAGTTCTTC	CASNGSGRPGNEQFF
.	TRBJ1-3	TRBV2	.	TGTGCCAGCAGCCGAACAGGCGCTCCCTCTGGAAACACCATATATTTT	CASSRTGAPSGNTIYF
.	TRBJ2-7	TRBV20-1	TRBD2	TGCAGTGCTAGAGAGACTAGCGGTTCCTACAACGAGCAGTACTTT	CSARETSGSYNEQYF
few	TRBJ2-3	TRBV7-9	TRBD1	TGTGCCAGCAGCCCAATCAGGACAGGGGGCACAGATACGCAGTATTTT	CASSPIRTGGTDTQYF
.	TRBJ2-5	TRBV20-1	TRBD2	TGCAGTGCCCGTAGCGGGAGGAGGCAAGAGGCCCAGTACTTC	CSARSGRRQEAQYF
medium-sized	TRBJ1-1	TRBV5-1	TRBD1	TGCGCCAGCAGCCGTGACAGGGGAAACACTGAAGCTTTCTTT	CASSRDRGNTEAFF
.	TRBJ2-1	TRBV5-5	.	TGTGCCAGCAGCGACCGGGGAGGTACCTCCTACAATGAGCAGTTCTTC	CASSDRGGTSYNEQFF
.	TRBJ2-1	TRBV20-1	TRBD2	TGCAGTGCTCGGGCCACTAGCGGGAGATTCAATGAGCAGTTCTTC	CSARATSGRFNEQFF
many	TRBJ2-1	TRBV6-2/TRBV6-3	TRBD1	TGTGCCAGCAATCTACCCCCGGGACAGGCATACAATGAGCAGTTCTTC	CASNLPPGQAYNEQFF
few	TRBJ2-1	TRBV29-1	TRBD1	TGCAGCGTTAATAGGGGGCCGGAGCAGTTCTTC	CSVNRGPEQFF
.	TRBJ2-7	TRBV7-9	.	TGTGCCAGCACGGCCAGGAGGAGTTTCGAGCAGTACTTC	CASTARRSFEQYF
medium-sized	TRBJ2-1	TRBV5-1	TRBD2	TGCGCCAGCAGCTTGGGTGGCGGGAGCTCTGGTGAGCAGTTCTTC	CASSLGGGSSGEQFF
few	TRBJ2-7	TRBV24-1	TRBD1	TGTGCCACCAGTGCGGCAGGGGGAAACGAGCAGTACTTC	CATSAAGGNEQYF
.	TRBJ2-7	TRBV18	TRBD2	TGTGCCAGCCCACCACCATTACCGGGAGGGCCCGGCGAGCAGTACTTC	CASPPPLPGGPGEQYF
medium-sized	TRBJ2-7	TRBV20-1	TRBD1	TGCAGTGCAAGAACAGGGGAACACGAGCAGTACTTC	CSARTGEHEQYF
many	TRBJ2-1	TRBV11-2	.	TGTGCCAGCAGCCAAGCGCGGGACGAGCAGTTCTTC	CASSQARDEQFF
few	TRBJ2-7	TRBV12-3/TRBV12-4	.	TGTGCCAGCAGTCCCTTAAGCTCCTACGAGCAGTACTTC	CASSPLSSYEQYF
.	TRBJ2-7	TRBV6-5	TRBD1	TGTGCCAGCAGTGGCTGGACAGGGAAAGCCTACGAGCAGTACTTC	CASSGWTGKAYEQYF
.	TRBJ2-1	TRBV28	.	TGTGCCAGCGAAGAAAATGAGCAGTTCTTC	CASEENEQFF
.	TRBJ2-1	TRBV4-3	.	TGCGCCAGCAGCCAAGATAGGAGGACAGGAGCGGGAGTAGCCTACAATGAGCAGTTCTTC	CASSQDRRTGAGVAYNEQFF
.	TRBJ2-4	TRBV12-3/TRBV12-4	.	.	CASSSSSTGRNIQYF
.	TRBJ2-1	TRBV7-2	.	TGTGCCAGCAGCAGTGGGATCAACGCTGAGCACTTCTTC	CASSSGINAEHFF
.	TRBJ2-3	TRBV4-2	.	TGTGCCAGCAGCCAAACCCACGGTGACCTCGATACGCAGTATTTT	CASSQTHGDLDTQYF
medium-sized	TRBJ1-2	TRBV7-9	TRBD1	TGTGCCAGCAGCTTGGACAGGGGGCGCGGTGGCTACACCTTC	CASSLDRGRGGYTF
many	TRBJ2-5	TRBV24-1	.	TGTGCCACCAGTCAAGGGAACGGGCCGTTCCAAGAGACCCAGTACTTC	CATSQGNGPFQETQYF
many	TRBJ2-3	TRBV7-8	.	TGTGCCAGCAGCCCCCCCGTGGGTGATACGCAGTATTTT	CASSPPVGDTQYF
many	TRBJ1-2	TRBV29-1	.	TGCAGCGTTGCCCGGCCGGAGAATGGCTACACCTTC	CSVARPENGYTF
.	TRBJ2-1	TRBV11-2	TRBD2	TGCGCCAGCAGCCCCCTAGCGGGAGGGCCGCATGAGCAGTTCTTC	CASSPLAGGPHEQFF
medium-sized	TRBJ2-5	TRBV20-1	TRBD2	TGCAGTGCACCGGGACTAGCGGGAGTCGAGACCCAGTACTTC	CSAPGLAGVETQYF
many	TRBJ2-5	TRBV10-3	.	TGTGCCATCAGCCCAGCCGAAAAGGAGACCCAGTACTTC	CAISPAEKETQYF
.	TRBJ1-2	TRBV12-3/TRBV12-4	TRBD1	TGTGCCAGCAGCAACGGACAGGTCTGTGGCCGCACCTTC	CASSNGQVCGRTF
.	TRBJ1-1	TRBV29-1	.	TGCAGCGGCTTTCATCAGGGCGTAGCTGAAGCTTTCTTT	CSGFHQGVAEAFF
medium-sized	TRBJ2-1	TRBV11-1	.	TGTGCCAGCAGCTTAACCGGGAATAGGAATGAGCAGTTCTTC	CASSLTGNRNEQFF